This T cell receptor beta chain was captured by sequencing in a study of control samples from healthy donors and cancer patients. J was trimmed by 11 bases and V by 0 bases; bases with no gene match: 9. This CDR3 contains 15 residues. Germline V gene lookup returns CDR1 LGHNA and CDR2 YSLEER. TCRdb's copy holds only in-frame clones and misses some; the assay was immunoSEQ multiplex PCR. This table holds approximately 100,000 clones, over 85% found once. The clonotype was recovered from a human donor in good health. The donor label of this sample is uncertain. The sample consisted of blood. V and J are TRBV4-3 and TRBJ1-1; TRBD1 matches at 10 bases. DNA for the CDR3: TGCGCCAGCAGCCAAGATCCCCGGGACAGGGGTAAGGCTTTCTTT. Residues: CASSQDPRDRGKAFF.